What follows are 20 T cell receptor beta chains derived from one specimen sequenced in a study of early T cells in non-severe SARS-CoV-2 infection. In TCRdb, the 5' RACE reads were re-called with MiXCR into one record per CDR3 protein. This table has tens of thousands of distinct CDR3 sequences, 6% to 7% appearing once. Sequences were obtained from whole blood. The receptors come from an adult who was a healthcare worker with PCR-confirmed SARS-CoV-2 infection or an uninfected control (not recorded which).

This clonotype was recorded many times. The rearrangement links TRBV20-1 to TRBJ2-3; D not certain. CDR3 length: 15 amino acids. Germline CDR1 reads DFQATT; CDR2 reads SNEGSKA (reference sequence). V lost 6 bases to trimming and J lost 0 bases, with 16 bases between them. Written as DNA, the CDR3 is TGCAGTGCCGTAGACGCATTAACTAGCACAGATACGCAGTATTTT. Its translation: CSAVDALTSTDTQYF.

This clonotype was counted ten times or more. This chain joins TRBV28 and TRBJ2-7, with TRBD1 identical over 8 bases. The trim removed 6 bases at V and 3 bases at J, leaving 10 bases unmatched. In germline, CDR1 is MDHEN, CDR2 SYDVKM. This CDR3 is 15 amino acids long. CDR3 coding DNA: TGTGCCAGCAGCCCCGACAGGGGACACCGCTACGAGCAGTACTTC. Encoded protein: CASSPDRGHRYEQYF.

This clonotype came up many times. This chain connects TRBV15 to TRBJ1-6; D is perhaps TRBD1 (5 bases). Between the trimmed V and J ends, which lost 9 bases and 2 bases, there was a span of 14 bases. This CDR3 contains 15 residues. In germline, CDR1 is LNHNV, CDR2 YYDKDF (reference sequence). The CDR3 spells CATEVTGAYNSPLHF. The CDR3 DNA reads TGTGCCACAGAGGTCACAGGCGCCTATAATTCACCCCTCCACTTT.

This clonotype was seen more than once but under ten times. The chain's CDR3 is CASRRPSSGNTIYF. CDR3 DNA: TGTGCCAGCAGGCGCCCGAGCTCTGGAAACACCATATATTTT. The rearrangement joins TRBV6-5 to TRBJ1-3; D not certain. The germline CDR1 and CDR2 sequences are MNHEY and SVGAGI. The CDR3 runs to 14 residues. V dropped 6 bases and J dropped 0 bases, with 9 bases sitting between them.

The chain combines TRBV20-1 with TRBJ2-7; the D gene is possibly TRBD2 (5 bases). The CDR3 is made up of 14 amino acids. The V gene lost 6 bases and the J gene lost 5 bases, with 20 bases spanning the gap. In germline, CDR1 is DFQATT, CDR2 SNEGSKA (reference sequence). The CDR3 DNA sequence: TGCAGTGCCCCAGGACGGGATCGATGGGACGAGCAGTACTTC. It translates to CSAPGRDRWDEQYF.

In its sample, this clonotype was seen many times. This rearrangement joins TRBV6-6 to TRBJ2-2, with D possibly TRBD2 on 5 matching bases. The germline V gene has CDR1 MNHNY and CDR2 SVGAGI (reference sequence). The germline V and J ends were trimmed by 2 bases and 5 bases, with 12 bases remaining between them. The CDR3 runs to 15 residues. CDR3 nucleotides: TGTGCCAGCAGTTACGGTGGGAGTCTTACCGGGGAGCTGTTTTTT. It translates to CASSYGGSLTGELFF.

The V and J genes are TRBV29-1 and TRBJ2-5; D ambiguous. V lost 4 bases and J 5 bases, leaving 14 bases between the germline ends. The CDR3 loop spans 13 amino acids. CDR1 and CDR2 (germline): SQVTM, ANQGSEA. The CDR3: CSVVLSLRETQYF. The DNA for the CDR3 is TGCAGCGTTGTCCTGTCCCTCCGGGAGACCCAGTACTTC.

This clonotype occurred many times. The chain links TRBV29-1 to TRBJ2-6, with 11 bases that match TRBD1. Germline lookup yields CDR1 SQVTM and CDR2 ANQGSEA. This CDR3 spans 18 amino acids. Trimming at V came to 4 bases and at J to 1 base, leaving 9 bases not matched to a gene. This chain's CDR3 is CSVGPGQGEKSGANVLTF. CDR3 DNA sequence: TGCAGCGTTGGACCGGGACAGGGGGAAAAATCTGGGGCCAACGTCCTGACTTTC.

This clonotype was picked up a small number of times. The chain links TRBV6-1 to TRBJ1-5, with D maybe TRBD1 (5 bases). Trimming took 3 bases from V and 6 from J, leaving 12 bases between them. The germline gives CDR1 MNHNS, CDR2 SASEGT. This CDR3 contains 14 residues. The CDR3 spells CASSEGLNGQPQHF. The CDR3 DNA sequence: TGTGCCAGCAGTGAGGGACTGAATGGTCAGCCCCAGCATTTT.

This clonotype was counted between two and nine times. The chain has TRBV5-4 and TRBJ2-3; 12 bases match TRBD2. The CDR3 covers 16 residues. Germline loops: CDR1 SGHNT, CDR2 YYREEE (reference sequence). V dropped 1 base and J dropped 5; count of bases not matched to a gene: 5. The CDR3 spells CASSLQTSGSVDTQYF. The CDR3 DNA reads as TGTGCCAGCAGCTTGCAGACTAGCGGGAGTGTAGATACGCAGTATTTT.

The V call is TRBV19, the J call TRBJ2-5; 7 positions match TRBD1. The germline V gene encodes CDR1 LNHDA and CDR2 SQIVND (reference sequence). Trimming at V came to 5 bases and at J to 5 bases, leaving 5 bases not matched to a gene. The CDR3 contains 13 residues. The CDR3 nucleotides read TGTGCCAGTAGTGAGGGGGCAAGGGAGACCCAGTACTTC. This sequence encodes CASSEGARETQYF.

This clonotype turned up a few times. J is TRBJ1-4 and V is TRBV12-3 or TRBV12-4, with D unresolved. Trimming cost V 5 bases and J 5 bases, with 15 bases left between them. This CDR3 has 15 residues. CDR3 nucleotide sequence: TGTGCCAGCAGTCCTCGACACGGGCAGAATGAAAAACTGTTTTTT. This encodes CASSPRHGQNEKLFF.

This clonotype was detected only a few times. The V and J genes are TRBV4-2 and TRBJ2-7; 10 bases align to TRBD2. The CDR3 has 17 residues. Germline-derived CDR1 and CDR2 are LGHNA and YNFKEQ. J lost 5 bases, V lost 0 bases, and 10 bases had no gene match. The CDR3: CASSQDPVASGSHEQYF. The CDR3 region has the DNA TGTGCCAGCAGCCAAGATCCGGTGGCTAGCGGGAGCCACGAGCAGTACTTC.

This clonotype showed up many times. This CDR3 is CASSLKRSVMNTEAFF. CDR3 nucleotide sequence: TGTGCCAGCAGCTTGAAACGCTCCGTCATGAACACTGAAGCTTTCTTT. The chain employs TRBV5-8 and TRBJ1-1, with unresolved D. The CDR3 loop spans 16 amino acids. Germline V gene sequence: CDR1 SGHTS, CDR2 YDEGEE. V was cut by 1 base and J by 0 bases, with 13 bases left in between.

The chain has TRBV24-1 and TRBJ2-3; D possibly matches TRBD1 or TRBD2 (6 bases each). Deletions cut 5 bases from V and 3 bases from J, with 20 bases between. CDR1 is KGHDR and CDR2 is SFDVKD in the germline V gene. The CDR3 has 17 residues. The DNA of the CDR3 is TGTGCCACCAGTGGAGGACAGCGAAGAAGCGGGACAGATACGCAGTATTTT. This sequence encodes CATSGGQRRSGTDTQYF.

The J gene is TRBJ1-5, the V gene TRBV7-6; the D gene is possibly TRBD1 (5 bases). The CDR3 is made up of 16 amino acids. The germline V gene encodes CDR1 SGHVS and CDR2 FNYEAQ. V shed 5 bases and J shed 1 base, with 15 bases lying between them. The DNA of the CDR3 is TGTGCCAGCAGCGCAGGAGGGGCGGGAAGCAATCAGCCCCAGCATTTT. It translates to CASSAGGAGSNQPQHF.

This clonotype has a count of ten or more. The J gene is TRBJ2-7, the V gene TRBV18, with D maybe TRBD2 (5 bases). Trimming took off 1 base at V and 0 bases at J, with 19 bases between the two ends. Germline loops: CDR1 KGHSH, CDR2 LQKENI. This CDR3 region has 18 residues. The CDR3 region has the DNA TGTGCCAGCTCACCACAAGGGCCTAGCCCCAGGAGCTCCTACGAGCAGTACTTC. Translated: CASSPQGPSPRSSYEQYF.

CDR3 in DNA: TGTGCCAGCAGTTCCATTAACAATGAGCAGTTCTTC. Protein sequence: CASSSINNEQFF. The genes are TRBV27 and TRBJ2-1; no reliable D call. CDR3 length equals 12 residues. Germline CDR1 is MNHEY and CDR2 is SMNVEV (reference sequence). Between the trimmed V and J ends, which lost 4 bases and 5 bases, there was a span of 6 bases.

V usage is TRBV28 and J usage is TRBJ2-1; TRBD1 is a possible D gene (6 bases). Germline CDR1 MDHEN, CDR2 SYDVKM. This CDR3 contains 16 residues. The V end lost 1 base, the J end lost 4 bases, and 14 bases lay between the germline ends. The CDR3 region is CASSLLGGQLYNEQFF. The CDR3 DNA reads as TGTGCCAGCAGTTTATTGGGCGGACAGCTATACAATGAGCAGTTCTTC.

This clonotype turned up a few times. The chain couples TRBV29-1 to TRBJ1-6; 8 bases match TRBD1. The CDR3 loop spans 14 amino acids. Germline V CDR1 and CDR2: SQVTM, ANQGSEA. J was trimmed by 4 bases and V by 7 bases; bases with no gene match: 6. The CDR3 protein is CSARTGRYNSPLHF. The CDR3 DNA is TGCAGCGCGCGGACAGGGAGATATAATTCACCCCTCCACTTT.